This TCR beta chain was documented in a study of shared clonotypes between healthy human individuals (dated by TCRdb to between 2020 and 2021). With respect to the entire study: The cohort comprised two women and a few men aged 18 to 49 years. Between about 0.8 and 9 billion PBMCs per donor were obtained by leukapheresis. Per donor, three plates each were used for CD4 naive and CD4 memory, two for CD8 naive, and one for CD8 memory. To increase sequencing depth and limit assay-specific biases, different laboratories used diverse techniques to prepare libraries and sequence TCR repertoires. Blood TCR repertoires of 5 or 6 healthy adults were deeply sequenced to estimate repertoire size and the extent of clonotype sharing between individuals. Findings and caveats that apply to the study as a whole: Based on pairwise subsampling, the degree of clonotype sharing among donors was expected to be affected by sequencing depth. Sharing across several donors was observed for roughly 5.4% of naive CD4, over 3% of naive CD8, 2.3% of memory CD4, and approximately 0.41% of memory CD8 clonotypes. Even with the large sequencing depth, rarefaction of the sorted-subset datasets indicated that sequencing was incomplete. Only blood was sampled, and tissue TCR repertoires likely differ from those in blood. The genetic and exposure-history diversity represented was limited by the small number of donors. Naive subsets generally had larger estimated clonotype richness than memory subsets. Compared with non-shared clonotypes, the clonotypes found in all four sorted-subset donors had higher generation probabilities.

CD8 naive samples were CD45RO-negative cells positively selected for CCR7, giving a CD45RA+CCR7+ population that excluded TemRA cells. Healthy HIV-negative adults with no recently reported acute infections or vaccinations were included as donors. All donors were Caucasian adults living in Nashville, Tennessee, USA. Blood was collected by leukapheresis, and PBMCs were isolated by Ficoll-Histopaque density gradient centrifugation and then cryopreserved in liquid nitrogen vapor phase. Analytical flow cytometry was used to check the purity and quantity of every magnetically sorted T cell population. Genomic DNA was isolated from each sorted fraction and quantified by UV absorbance on a Nanodrop 2000c. Using the deep immunoSEQ assay, multiplex PCR amplified TCR CDR3 regions from genomic DNA. Extracted genomic DNA from each cell subset was spread evenly across all wells of several immunoSEQ 96-well plates, with each plate serving as a replicate. Each replicate PCR for sorted subsets received about 210 ng genomic DNA, equal to about 29,000 T cell genomes. Purified libraries were quantified with a Qubit 3.0 fluorometer, sized on a Bioanalyzer 2100, and re-quantified with the KAPA Library Quantification kit. Every immunoSEQ 96-well plate was sequenced on a separate single-read 150-cycle Illumina NextSeq 550 flow cell. Per the source publication's procedure: Because only junctional sequences without quality scores were contained in the immunoSEQ output, filtering matching that applied to full-length reads could not be performed. Sequences were annotated with PyIR, a Python wrapper for IgBLAST v1.9, using IMGT germline references to assign V/J genes and CDR3. Reads were removed for weak V/J assignments (E-value above 1e-6), missing CDR3, stop codons, out-of-frame junctions, or ambiguous translated residues. A V3J clonotype was defined by an identical inferred V gene, J gene, and CDR3 amino acid sequence. Percentage overlap between repertoires was calculated by dividing the number of shared unique clonotypes by the size of the smaller repertoire. Three approaches were used to assess repertoire richness: RTK rarefaction, the Chao1 estimator, and Recon v2.1 estimates of unobserved clonotypes. Generation probabilities for all TCRbeta clonotypes obtained by the gDNA method from a handful of donors were computed using OLGA. What TCRdb holds here is the immuneACCESS table cut down to in-frame rearrangements. Part of the clones is not present; checked against another copy, under half of the missing clones reflect an unresolved V gene, and the others are unexplained. The DNA was the basis for D and trimming; V, J and clone size are from that table. The sample includes about 2.1 million clones, with roughly 91% observed a single time. The biggest ten clones account for under 2% of the sample.

Unmatched junction bases come to 4, with V trimmed by 0 bases and J by 3 bases. CDR3 length: 15 amino acids, cysteine to phenylalanine. Just CDR3 DNA is preserved here, 45 bases in frame from base 1. Taken from the germline V gene, the CDR1 and CDR2 loops are SGHVS and FQNEAQ. This clone was counted a few times. The clone's antigen remains unknown. Base quality data are lacking; no much larger clone is found one base away. Recombination joined TRBV7-8 with TRBJ2-7; 8 bases in the middle match TRBD2. Material for sequencing was naive CD8+ T cells from PBMCs. The label giving this sample's cell subset or site can be read as: CD45RA+CCR7+. The receptor was isolated from a man aged 18 to 35 in good health. Some clones in this sample may be carry-over from other donors' samples. At the DNA level, the sequence is TGTGCCAGCAGCTTAGCGGAAGGGACTAGCTACGAGCAGTACTTC. The translation is CASSLAEGTSYEQYF.